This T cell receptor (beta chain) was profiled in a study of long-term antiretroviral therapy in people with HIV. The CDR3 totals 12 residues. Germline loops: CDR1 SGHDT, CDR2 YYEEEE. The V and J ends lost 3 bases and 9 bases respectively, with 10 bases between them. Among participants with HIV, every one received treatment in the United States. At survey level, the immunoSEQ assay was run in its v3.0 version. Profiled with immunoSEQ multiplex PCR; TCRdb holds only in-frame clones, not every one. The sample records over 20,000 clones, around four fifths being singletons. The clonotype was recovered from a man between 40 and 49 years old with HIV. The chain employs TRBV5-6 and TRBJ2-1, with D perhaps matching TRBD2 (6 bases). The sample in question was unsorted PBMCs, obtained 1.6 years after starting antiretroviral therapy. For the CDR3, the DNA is TGTGCCAGCAGCTCGGGGGAACCTGAGCAGTTCTTC. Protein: CASSSGEPEQFF.